The T cell receptor (beta chain) described here comes from a study of blood T cell repertoires in COVID-19. At the level of the study: Samples representing acute and convalescent COVID-19 were sourced from the United States, Italy and Spain. In each case, the material was cDNA or gDNA derived from T cells, B-cell-depleted T cells, or PBMCs.

As processed by the authors: Quantification of nucleated cells was approximated via reference gene primer amplification. TCRdb's copy holds only in-frame clones and misses some; the assay was immunoSEQ multiplex PCR. The V and J calls and clone size were taken over from that table, and D and trimming were inferred from the DNA. Here the sample spans tens of thousands of clones, approximately 80% being singletons. The sequenced sample was peripheral blood. This sequence originates from an older man with active or convalescent COVID-19.

CDR3 in amino acids: CASRPSGRSTDTQYF. The CDR3 region has the DNA TGTGCCAGCAGACCAAGCGGGAGGAGCACAGATACGCAGTATTTT. V is TRBV3-1 (or the pseudogene TRBV3-2) and J is TRBJ2-3; 9 nucleotides align to TRBD2. CDR1 is LGHDT, CDR2 YNNKEL, per germline (reference sequence). J was trimmed by 0 bases and V by 6 bases; bases with no gene match: 4. The CDR3 contains 15 residues.